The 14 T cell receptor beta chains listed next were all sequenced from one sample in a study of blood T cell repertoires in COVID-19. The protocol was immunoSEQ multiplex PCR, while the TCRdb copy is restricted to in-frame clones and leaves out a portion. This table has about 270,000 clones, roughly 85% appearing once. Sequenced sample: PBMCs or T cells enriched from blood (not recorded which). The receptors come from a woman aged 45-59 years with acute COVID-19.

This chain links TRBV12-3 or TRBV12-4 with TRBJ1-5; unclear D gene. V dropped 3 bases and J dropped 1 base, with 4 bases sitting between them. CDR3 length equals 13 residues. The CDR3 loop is CASSFVSNQPQHF. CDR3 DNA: TGTGCCAGCAGTTTCGTAAGCAATCAGCCCCAGCATTTT.

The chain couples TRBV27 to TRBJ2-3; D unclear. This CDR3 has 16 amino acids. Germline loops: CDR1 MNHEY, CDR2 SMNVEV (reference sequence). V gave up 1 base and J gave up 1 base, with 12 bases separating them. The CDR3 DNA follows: TGTGCCAGCAGTTTATTAGGTCAGGTCCGCACAGATACGCAGTATTTT. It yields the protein CASSLLGQVRTDTQYF.

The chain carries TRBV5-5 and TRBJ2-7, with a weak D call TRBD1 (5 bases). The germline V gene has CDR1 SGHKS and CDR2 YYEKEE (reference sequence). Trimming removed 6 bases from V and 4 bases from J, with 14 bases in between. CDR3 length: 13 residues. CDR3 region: CASTNGAGYEQYF. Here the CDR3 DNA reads TGTGCCAGCACCAATGGGGCCGGGTACGAGCAGTACTTC.

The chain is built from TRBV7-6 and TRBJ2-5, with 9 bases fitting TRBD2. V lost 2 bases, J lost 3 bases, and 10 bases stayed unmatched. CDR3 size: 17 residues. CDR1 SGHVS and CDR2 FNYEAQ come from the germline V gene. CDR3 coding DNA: TGTGCCAGCAGCTTAAAGGTAGCGGGGGAGATAGAAGAGACCCAGTACTTC. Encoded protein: CASSLKVAGEIEETQYF. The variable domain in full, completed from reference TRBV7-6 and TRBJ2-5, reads GAGVSQSPRYKVTKRGQDVALRCDPISGHVSLYWYRQALGQGPEFLTYFNYEAQQDKSGLPNDRFSAERPEGSISTLTIQRTEQRDSAMYRCASSLKVAGEIEETQYFGPGTRLLVL.

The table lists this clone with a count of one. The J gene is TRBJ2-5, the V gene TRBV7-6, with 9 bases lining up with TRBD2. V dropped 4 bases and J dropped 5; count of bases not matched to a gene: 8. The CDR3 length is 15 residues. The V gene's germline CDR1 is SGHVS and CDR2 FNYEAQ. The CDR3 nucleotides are TGTGCCAGCAGCTCGGAGGGCGGGGGGGACGAGACCCAGTACTTC. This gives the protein CASSSEGGGDETQYF.

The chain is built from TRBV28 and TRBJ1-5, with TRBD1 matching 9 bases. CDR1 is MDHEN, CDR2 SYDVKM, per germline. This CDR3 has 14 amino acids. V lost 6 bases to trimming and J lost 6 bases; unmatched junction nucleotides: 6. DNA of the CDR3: TGTGCCAGCAGACCGGGACAGGGAGGTCAGCCCCAGCATTTT. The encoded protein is CASRPGQGGQPQHF.

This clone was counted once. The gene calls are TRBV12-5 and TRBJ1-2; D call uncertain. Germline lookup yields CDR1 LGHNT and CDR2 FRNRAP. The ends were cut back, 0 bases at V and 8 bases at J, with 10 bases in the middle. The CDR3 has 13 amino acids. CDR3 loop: CASGLVGGKGYTF. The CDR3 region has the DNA TGTGCTAGTGGTTTGGTAGGAGGGAAAGGCTACACCTTC.

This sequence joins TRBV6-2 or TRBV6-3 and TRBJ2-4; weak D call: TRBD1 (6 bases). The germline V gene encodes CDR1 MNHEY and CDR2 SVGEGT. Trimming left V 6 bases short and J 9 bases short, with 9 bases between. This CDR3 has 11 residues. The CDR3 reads CASSPGAIQYF. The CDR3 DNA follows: TGTGCCAGCAGCCCAGGGGCCATTCAGTACTTC.

CDR3 sequence (DNA): TGCAGTGCTAGTGGGGGGGGGAACACTGAAGCTTTCTTT. Protein: CSASGGGNTEAFF. The chain uses TRBV20-1 and TRBJ1-1; TRBD1 might be the D (5 bases). V was trimmed by 3 bases and J by 1 base, leaving 9 bases between them. CDR3 length: 13 residues. Germline V gives CDR1 DFQATT, CDR2 SNEGSKA (reference sequence).

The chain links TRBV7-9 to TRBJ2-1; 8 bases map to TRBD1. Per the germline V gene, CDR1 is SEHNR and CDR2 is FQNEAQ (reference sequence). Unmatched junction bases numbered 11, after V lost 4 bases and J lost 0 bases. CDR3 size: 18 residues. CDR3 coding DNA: TGTGCCAGCAGCTCCGAACTCGGACAGGGAAACTCCTACAATGAGCAGTTCTTC. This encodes CASSSELGQGNSYNEQFF.

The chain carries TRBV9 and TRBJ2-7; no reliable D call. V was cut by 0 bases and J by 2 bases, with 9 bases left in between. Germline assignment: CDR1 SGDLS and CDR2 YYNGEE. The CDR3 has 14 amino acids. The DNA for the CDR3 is TGTGCCAGCAGCGTAGAACCACTACCCTACGAGCAGTACTTC. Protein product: CASSVEPLPYEQYF.

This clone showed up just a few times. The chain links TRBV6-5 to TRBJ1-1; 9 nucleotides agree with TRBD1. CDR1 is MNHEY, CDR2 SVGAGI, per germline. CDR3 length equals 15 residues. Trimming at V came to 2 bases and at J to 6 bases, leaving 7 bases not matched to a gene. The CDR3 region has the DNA TGTGCCAGCAGTTACCTTACAGGGGGCGCATCTGAAGCTTTCTTT. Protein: CASSYLTGGASEAFF.

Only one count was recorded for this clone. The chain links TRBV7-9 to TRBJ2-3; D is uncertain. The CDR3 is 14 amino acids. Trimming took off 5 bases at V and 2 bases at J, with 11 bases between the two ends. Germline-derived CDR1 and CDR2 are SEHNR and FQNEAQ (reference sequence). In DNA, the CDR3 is TGTGCCAGCAGCACTGTTGTCCCCACAGATACGCAGTATTTT. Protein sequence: CASSTVVPTDTQYF.

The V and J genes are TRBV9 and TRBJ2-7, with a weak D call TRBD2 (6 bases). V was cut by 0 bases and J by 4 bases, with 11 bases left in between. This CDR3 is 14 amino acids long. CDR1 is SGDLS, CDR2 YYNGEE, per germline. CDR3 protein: CASSVAEGRYEQYF. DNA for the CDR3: TGTGCCAGCAGCGTAGCAGAGGGGAGGTACGAGCAGTACTTC.